The clone carrying this T cell receptor beta chain showed up just a few times. Its matching antigen is unknown. CDR1 and CDR2 from the germline V gene are SGHRS and YFSETQ. The CDR3 contains 14 residues. V lost 6 bases and J lost 1, with 13 bases in between. The data stem from a study of identical twins. Whole-study results and caveats: With beta out-of-frame sequences, excess sharing by twins was weaker.

TCRdb called the 5' RACE reads again in MiXCR, with one record for every CDR3 protein. Of fewer than 800,000 distinct CDR3 sequences in the sample, 7.1% were seen once. These data also featured in a second study, about yellow fever vaccine responses in identical twins.

This clonotype originated in a young woman in good health. Input material: PBMCs. The rearrangement joins TRBV5-1 to TRBJ1-1; D gene ambiguous. The CDR3 is CASTQEIGNTEAFF. Here the CDR3 DNA reads TGCGCCAGCACGCAAGAGATAGGGAACACTGAAGCTTTCTTT.